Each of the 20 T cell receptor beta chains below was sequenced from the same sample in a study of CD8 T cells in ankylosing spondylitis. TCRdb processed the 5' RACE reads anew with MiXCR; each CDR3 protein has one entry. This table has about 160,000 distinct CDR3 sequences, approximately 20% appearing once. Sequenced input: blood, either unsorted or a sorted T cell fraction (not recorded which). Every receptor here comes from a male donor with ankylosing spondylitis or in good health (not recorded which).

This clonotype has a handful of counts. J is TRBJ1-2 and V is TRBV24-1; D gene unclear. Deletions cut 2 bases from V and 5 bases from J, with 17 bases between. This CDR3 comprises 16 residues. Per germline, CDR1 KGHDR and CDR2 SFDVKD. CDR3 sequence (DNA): TGTGCCACCAGTGATTCGGACGCTGAGTGGCATTATGGCTACACCTTC. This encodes CATSDSDAEWHYGYTF.

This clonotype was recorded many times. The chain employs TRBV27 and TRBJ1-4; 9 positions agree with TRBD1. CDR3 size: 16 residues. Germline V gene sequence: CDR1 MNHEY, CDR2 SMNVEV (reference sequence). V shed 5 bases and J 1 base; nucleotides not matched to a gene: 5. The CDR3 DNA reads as TGTGCCAGCAGTCGGACAGGGGTGGGAACTAATGAAAAACTGTTTTTT. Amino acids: CASSRTGVGTNEKLFF.

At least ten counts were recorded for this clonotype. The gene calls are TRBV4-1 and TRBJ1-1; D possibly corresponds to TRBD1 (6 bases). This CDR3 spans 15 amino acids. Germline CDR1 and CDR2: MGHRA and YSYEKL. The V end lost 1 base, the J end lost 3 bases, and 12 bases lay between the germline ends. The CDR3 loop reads CASSQGGGLDTEAFF. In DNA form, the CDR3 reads TGCGCCAGCAGCCAAGGAGGGGGGCTGGACACTGAAGCTTTCTTT.

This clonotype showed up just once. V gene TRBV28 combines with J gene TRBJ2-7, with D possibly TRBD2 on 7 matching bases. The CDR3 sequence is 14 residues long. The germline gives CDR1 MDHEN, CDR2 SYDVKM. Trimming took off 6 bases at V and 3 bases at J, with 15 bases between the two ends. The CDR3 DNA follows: TGTGCCAGCAGGTCAGGGGAGGGGATCTACGAGCAGTACTTC. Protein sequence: CASRSGEGIYEQYF.

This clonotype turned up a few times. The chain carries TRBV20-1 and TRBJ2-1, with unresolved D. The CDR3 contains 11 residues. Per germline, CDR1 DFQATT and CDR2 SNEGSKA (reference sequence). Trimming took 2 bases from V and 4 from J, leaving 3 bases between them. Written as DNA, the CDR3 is TGCAGTGCTAGAATGTACAATGAGCAGTTCTTC. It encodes CSARMYNEQFF.

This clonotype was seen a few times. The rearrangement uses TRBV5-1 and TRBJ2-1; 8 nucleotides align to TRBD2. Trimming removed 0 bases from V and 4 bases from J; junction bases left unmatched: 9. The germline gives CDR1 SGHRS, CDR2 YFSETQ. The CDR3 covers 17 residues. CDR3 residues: CASSLVPSGSGYNEQFF. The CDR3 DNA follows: TGCGCCAGCAGCTTGGTACCAAGCGGGAGTGGGTACAATGAGCAGTTCTTC.

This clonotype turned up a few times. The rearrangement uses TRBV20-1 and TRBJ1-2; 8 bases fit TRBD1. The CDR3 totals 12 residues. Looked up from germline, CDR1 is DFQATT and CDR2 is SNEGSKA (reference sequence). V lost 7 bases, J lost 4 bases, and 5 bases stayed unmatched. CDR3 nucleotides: TGCAGTGTTTCCACAGGGGGCTATGGCTACACCTTC. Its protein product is CSVSTGGYGYTF.

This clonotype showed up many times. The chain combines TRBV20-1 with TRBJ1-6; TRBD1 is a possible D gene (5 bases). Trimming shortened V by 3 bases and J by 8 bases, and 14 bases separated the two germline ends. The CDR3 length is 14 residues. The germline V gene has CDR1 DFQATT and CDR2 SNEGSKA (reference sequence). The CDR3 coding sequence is TGCAGTGCTAGTCTTGCACAGGAGTATTCACCCCTCCACTTT. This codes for CSASLAQEYSPLHF.

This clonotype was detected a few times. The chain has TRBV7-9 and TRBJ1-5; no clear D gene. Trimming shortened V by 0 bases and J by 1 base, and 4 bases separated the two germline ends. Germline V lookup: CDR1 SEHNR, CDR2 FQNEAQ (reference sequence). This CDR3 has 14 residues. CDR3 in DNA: TGTGCCAGCAGCTTAGCGGACAGCAATCAGCCCCAGCATTTT. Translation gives CASSLADSNQPQHF.

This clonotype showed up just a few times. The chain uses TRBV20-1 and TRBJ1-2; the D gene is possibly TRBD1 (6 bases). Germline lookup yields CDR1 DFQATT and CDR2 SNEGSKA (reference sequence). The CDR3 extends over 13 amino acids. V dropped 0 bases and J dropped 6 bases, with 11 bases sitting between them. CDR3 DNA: TGCAGTGCTAGAGATCAGGGGTTCAATGGCTACACCTTC. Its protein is CSARDQGFNGYTF.

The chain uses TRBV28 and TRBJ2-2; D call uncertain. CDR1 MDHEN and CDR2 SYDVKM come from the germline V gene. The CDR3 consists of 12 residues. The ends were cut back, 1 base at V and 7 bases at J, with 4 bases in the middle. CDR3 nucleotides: TGTGCCAGCAGTTTATCTTACGGGGAGCTGTTTTTT. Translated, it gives CASSLSYGELFF. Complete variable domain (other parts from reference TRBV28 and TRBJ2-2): DVKVTQSSRYLVKRTGEKVFLECVQDMDHENMFWYRQDPGLGLRLIYFSYDVKMKEKGDIPEGYSVSREKKERFSLILESASTNQTSMYLCASSLSYGELFFGEGSRLTVL.

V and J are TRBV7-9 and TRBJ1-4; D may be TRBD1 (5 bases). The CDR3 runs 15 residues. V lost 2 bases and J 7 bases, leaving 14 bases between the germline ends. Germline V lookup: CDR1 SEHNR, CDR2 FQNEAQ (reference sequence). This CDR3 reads CASSLSGGGTEKLFF. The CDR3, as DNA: TGTGCCAGCAGCTTATCCGGGGGGGGAACTGAAAAACTGTTTTTT.

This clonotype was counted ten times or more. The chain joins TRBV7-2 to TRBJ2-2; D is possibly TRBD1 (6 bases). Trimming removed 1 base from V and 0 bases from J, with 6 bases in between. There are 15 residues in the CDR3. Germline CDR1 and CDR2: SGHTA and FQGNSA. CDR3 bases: TGTGCCAGCAGCTTAGGGACAGCGAACACCGGGGAGCTGTTTTTT. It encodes CASSLGTANTGELFF.

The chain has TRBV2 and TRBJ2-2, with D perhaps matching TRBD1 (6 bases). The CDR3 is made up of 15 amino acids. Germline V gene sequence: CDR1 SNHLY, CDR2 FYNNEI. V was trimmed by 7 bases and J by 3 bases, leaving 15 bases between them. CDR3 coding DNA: TGTGCCAGCATGGGGGCGGAATTTGACACCGGGGAGCTGTTTTTT. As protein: CASMGAEFDTGELFF.

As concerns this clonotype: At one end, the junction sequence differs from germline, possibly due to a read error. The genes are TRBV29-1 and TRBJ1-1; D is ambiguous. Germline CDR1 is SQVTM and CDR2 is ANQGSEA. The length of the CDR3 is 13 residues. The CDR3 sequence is CSVVRDTNTEAFF. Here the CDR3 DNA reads TGCAGCGTTGTACGAGACACAAACACTGAAGCTTTTTTT.

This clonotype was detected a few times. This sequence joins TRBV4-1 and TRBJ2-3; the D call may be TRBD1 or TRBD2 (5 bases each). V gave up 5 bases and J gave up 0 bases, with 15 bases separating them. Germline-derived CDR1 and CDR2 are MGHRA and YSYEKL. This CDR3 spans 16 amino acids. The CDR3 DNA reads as TGCGCCAGCAGCGCATCGGGGCGGATTAGCACAGATACGCAGTATTTT. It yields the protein CASSASGRISTDTQYF.

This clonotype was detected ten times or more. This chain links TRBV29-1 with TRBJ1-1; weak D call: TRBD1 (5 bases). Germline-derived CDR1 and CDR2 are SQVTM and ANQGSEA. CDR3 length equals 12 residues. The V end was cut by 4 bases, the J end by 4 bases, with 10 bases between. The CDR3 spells CSVAGGSTEAFF. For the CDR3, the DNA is TGCAGCGTTGCCGGGGGTAGCACTGAAGCTTTCTTT.

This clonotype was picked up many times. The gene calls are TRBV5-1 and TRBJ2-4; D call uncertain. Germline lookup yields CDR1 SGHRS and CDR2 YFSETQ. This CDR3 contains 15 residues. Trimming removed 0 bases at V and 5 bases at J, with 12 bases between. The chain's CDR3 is CASSLVGSRENIQYF. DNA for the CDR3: TGCGCCAGCAGCTTGGTCGGCTCCAGAGAAAACATTCAGTACTTC.

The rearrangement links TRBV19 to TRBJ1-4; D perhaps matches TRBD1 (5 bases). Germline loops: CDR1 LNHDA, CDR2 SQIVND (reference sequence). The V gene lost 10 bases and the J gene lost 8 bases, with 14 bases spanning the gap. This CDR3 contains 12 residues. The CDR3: CATDYGGEKLFF. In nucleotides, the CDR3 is TGTGCCACCGACTACGGGGGAGAAAAACTGTTTTTT.

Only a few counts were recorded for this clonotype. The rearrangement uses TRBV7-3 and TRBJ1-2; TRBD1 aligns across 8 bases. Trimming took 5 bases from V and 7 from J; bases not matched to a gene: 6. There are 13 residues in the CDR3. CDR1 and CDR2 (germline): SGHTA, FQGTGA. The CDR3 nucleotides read TGTGCCAGCAGCCCAGGGGGCGAGAGTGGCTACACCTTC. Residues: CASSPGGESGYTF.